This TCR beta chain was captured in a study of shared clonotypes between healthy human individuals. Study details: For every donor, three CD4 naive, three CD4 memory, two CD8 naive and one CD8 memory plates were used. Study conclusions and caveats: Generally, naive subsets (rather than memory subsets) showed larger estimated richness.

This CDR3 spans 17 amino acids. The germline gives CDR1 MNHNS, CDR2 SASEGT. V lost 4 bases, J lost 0 bases, and 8 bases stayed unmatched. The data were produced by immunoSEQ multiplex PCR, yet TCRdb's version contains in-frame clones alone and is incomplete. The profile covers around 940,000 clones, with about three quarters appearing a single time and over 1.3% taken by the ten largest. With regard to this clone: Its antigen is undetermined.

Healthy HIV-negative adults without recent acute infections or vaccinations served as donors. The sequence was obtained from a man between 18 and 29 years old in good health. Sequenced sample: memory CD4+ T cells sorted from blood. Subset described: CD45RA-negative fraction. V usage is TRBV6-1 and J usage is TRBJ1-4; 7 positions agree with TRBD1. CDR3 in amino acids: CASSGSGRGATNEKLFF. For the CDR3, the DNA is TGTGCCAGCAGTGGCTCGGGCAGGGGGGCAACTAATGAAAAACTGTTTTTT.